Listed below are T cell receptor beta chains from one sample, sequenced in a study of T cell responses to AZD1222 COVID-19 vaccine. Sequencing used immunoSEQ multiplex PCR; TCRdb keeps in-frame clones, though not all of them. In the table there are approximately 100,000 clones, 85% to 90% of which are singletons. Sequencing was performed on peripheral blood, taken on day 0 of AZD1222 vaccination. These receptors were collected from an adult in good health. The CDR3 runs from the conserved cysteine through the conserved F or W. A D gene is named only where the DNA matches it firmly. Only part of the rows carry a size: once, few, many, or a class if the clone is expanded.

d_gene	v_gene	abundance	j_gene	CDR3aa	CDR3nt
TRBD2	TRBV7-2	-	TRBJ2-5	CASSYSSGQETQYF	TGTGCCAGCAGCTACTCTAGCGGCCAAGAGACCCAGTACTTC
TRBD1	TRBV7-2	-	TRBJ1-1	CASSRHGQGNTEAFF	TGTGCCAGCAGCCGCCATGGACAGGGGAACACTGAAGCTTTCTTT
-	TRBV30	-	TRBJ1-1	CAWSPGWVNTEAFF	TGTGCCTGGAGTCCGGGTTGGGTGAACACTGAAGCTTTCTTT
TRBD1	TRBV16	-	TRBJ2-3	CASSQSGTGEDTQYF	TGTGCCAGCAGCCAATCAGGGACAGGGGAGGATACGCAGTATTTT
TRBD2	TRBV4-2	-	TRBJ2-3	CASSQEGSGGSDTQYF	TGTGCCAGCAGCCAAGAGGGGAGCGGGGGTTCAGATACGCAGTATTTT
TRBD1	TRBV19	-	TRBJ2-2	CASRPYGQGANTGELFF	TGTGCCAGTAGACCCTACGGACAGGGGGCGAACACCGGGGAGCTGTTTTTT
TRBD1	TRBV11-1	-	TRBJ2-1	CASSRDRGSYNEQFF	TGTGCCAGCAGCCGCGACAGGGGGTCTTACAATGAGCAGTTCTTC
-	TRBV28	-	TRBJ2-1	CASRLNNEQFF	TGTGCCAGCCGGTTGAACAATGAGCAGTTCTTC
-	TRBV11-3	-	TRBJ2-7	CASSLTLGTEPSEQYF	TGTGCCAGCAGCCTCACCTTAGGGACGGAACCCTCCGAGCAGTACTTC
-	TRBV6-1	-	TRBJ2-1	CASSEGRGRVYRNEQFF	TGTGCCAGCAGTGAAGGAAGGGGACGGGTCTACCGCAATGAGCAGTTCTTC
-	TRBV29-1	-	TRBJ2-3	CSVEGGQGITDTQYF	TGCAGCGTTGAAGGAGGGCAGGGGATCACAGATACGCAGTATTTT
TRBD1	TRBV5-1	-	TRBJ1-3	CASSMTGPDFSGNTIYF	TGCGCCAGCAGCATGACAGGGCCTGACTTCTCTGGAAACACCATATATTTT
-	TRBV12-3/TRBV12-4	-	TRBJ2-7	CASSFGRYYEQYF	TGTGCCAGCAGTTTTGGGAGGTACTACGAGCAGTACTTC
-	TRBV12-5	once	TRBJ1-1	CASGLEGGTEAFF	TGTGCTAGTGGTTTGGAGGGGGGGACTGAAGCTTTCTTT
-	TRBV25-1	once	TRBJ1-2	CASSEYGVPRNLYGYTF	TGTGCCAGCAGTGAATATGGGGTCCCCAGAAATCTTTATGGCTACACCTTC
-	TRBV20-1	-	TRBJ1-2	CSASAGGTWGGYTF	TGCAGTGCTAGTGCGGGGGGCACCTGGGGTGGCTACACCTTC
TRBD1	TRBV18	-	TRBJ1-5	CASSPSQGDQPQHF	TGTGCCAGCTCACCAAGCCAGGGGGATCAGCCCCAGCATTTT
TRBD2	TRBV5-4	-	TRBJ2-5	CASSLVSGGAGETQYF	TGTGCCAGCAGCTTGGTTAGCGGGGGGGCCGGAGAGACCCAGTACTTC
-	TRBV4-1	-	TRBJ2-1	CASSQRPLSHNEQFF	TGCGCCAGCAGCCAGAGACCATTGTCCCACAATGAGCAGTTCTTC
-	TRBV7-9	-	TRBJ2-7	CASSLASLGAYEQYF	TGTGCCAGCAGCTTAGCGAGTCTCGGGGCCTACGAGCAGTACTTC
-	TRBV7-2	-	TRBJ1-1	CASSLDPGPLGTEAFF	TGTGCCAGCAGCTTAGACCCCGGGCCATTGGGCACTGAAGCTTTCTTT
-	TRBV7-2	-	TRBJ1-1	CAEQDGWGSKAFF	TGTGCTGAACAAGACGGGTGGGGAAGTAAAGCTTTCTTT
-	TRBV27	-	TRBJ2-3	CASSLDRRGTDTQYF	TGTGCCAGCAGTTTAGACAGACGTGGCACAGATACGCAGTATTTT
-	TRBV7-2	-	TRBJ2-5	CASSSLRGETQYF	TGTGCCAGCAGCTCCCTAAGGGGGGAGACCCAGTACTTC
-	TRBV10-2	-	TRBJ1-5	CATTETERNQPQHF	TGCGCCACCACCGAGACAGAACGGAATCAGCCCCAGCATTTT
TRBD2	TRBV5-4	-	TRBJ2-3	CASSRGGPATDTQYF	TGTGCCAGCAGCCGGGGGGGGCCAGCCACAGATACGCAGTATTTT
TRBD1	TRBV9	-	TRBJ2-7	CASSPGTDSYEQYF	TGTGCCAGCAGCCCCGGGACAGACTCCTACGAGCAGTACTTC
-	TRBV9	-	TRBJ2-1	CASSALGDEQFF	TGTGCCAGCAGCGCGCTTGGGGATGAGCAGTTCTTC
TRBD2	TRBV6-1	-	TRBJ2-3	CASSDWTSGSTDTQYF	TGTGCCAGCAGTGACTGGACTAGCGGGAGCACAGATACGCAGTATTTT
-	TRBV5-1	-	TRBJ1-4	CASSLDPGRQEKLFF	TGCGCCAGCAGCTTGGATCCGGGACGGCAGGAAAAACTGTTTTTT
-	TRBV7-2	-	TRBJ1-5	CASSPRSQGDQPQHF	TGTGCCAGCTCGCCTAGGTCCCAGGGAGATCAGCCCCAGCATTTT
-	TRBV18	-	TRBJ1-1	CASSPGDTEAFF	TGTGCCAGCTCACCAGGAGACACTGAAGCTTTCTTT
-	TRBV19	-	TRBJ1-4	CASSTYRVSNEKLFF	TGTGCCAGTAGTACGTACAGGGTTTCTAATGAAAAACTGTTTTTT
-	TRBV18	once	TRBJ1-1	CASSPEMLEVRSGDF	TGTGCCAGCTCACCGGAAATGCTGGAAGTACGATCGGGGGACTTT
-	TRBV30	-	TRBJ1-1	CAWSQQDLAIAEAFF	TGTGCCTGGAGCCAACAGGATTTGGCCATTGCTGAAGCTTTCTTT
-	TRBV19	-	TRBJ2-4	CRVTDIQYF	TGTAGGGTTACGGACATTCAGTACTTC
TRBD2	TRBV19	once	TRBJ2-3	CASSIGAGGDTQYF	TGTGCCAGTAGTATCGGAGCGGGGGGAGATACGCAGTATTTT
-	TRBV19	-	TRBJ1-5	CASSIGRQFSNQPQHF	TGTGCCAGTAGTATAGGGCGACAGTTTAGCAATCAGCCCCAGCATTTT
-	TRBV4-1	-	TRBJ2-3	CASSPLFTDTQYF	TGCGCCAGCAGCCCTCTATTCACAGATACGCAGTATTTT
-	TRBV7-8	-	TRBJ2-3	CASSSPRYTQYF	TGTGCCAGCAGCTCCCCCAGATATACGCAGTATTTT
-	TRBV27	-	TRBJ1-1	CASRRGRFWDTEAFF	TGTGCCAGCAGAAGAGGGAGGTTTTGGGACACTGAAGCTTTCTTT
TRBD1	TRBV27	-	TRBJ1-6	CASSRGTVFNSPLHF	TGTGCCAGCAGCCGCGGGACAGTCTTTAATTCACCCCTCCACTTT
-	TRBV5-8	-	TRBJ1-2	CASSLGAGIRVGYGYTF	TGTGCCAGCAGTCTGGGGGCAGGGATAAGGGTTGGCTATGGCTACACCTTC
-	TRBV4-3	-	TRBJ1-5	CASSPSGGSNQPQHF	TGCGCCAGCAGCCCCTCGGGAGGTTCAAATCAGCCCCAGCATTTT
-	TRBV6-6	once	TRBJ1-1	CASRGGSGGTEAFF	TGTGCCAGCAGGGGGGGTTCGGGAGGGACTGAAGCTTTCTTT
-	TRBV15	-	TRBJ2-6	CATSRDDQGLLSGANVLTF	TGTGCCACCAGCAGAGATGATCAGGGCCTCCTCTCTGGGGCCAACGTCCTGACTTTC
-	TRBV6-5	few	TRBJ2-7	CASTGTDSYEQYF	TGTGCCAGCACCGGGACGGACTCCTACGAGCAGTACTTC
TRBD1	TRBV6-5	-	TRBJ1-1	CASSTNRGRTFEAFF	TGTGCCAGCAGTACAAACAGGGGCCGAACGTTTGAAGCTTTCTTT
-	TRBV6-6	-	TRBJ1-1	CASSPRWSGNTEAFF	TGTGCCAGCAGTCCCAGGTGGAGCGGGAACACTGAAGCTTTCTTT
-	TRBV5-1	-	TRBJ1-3	CASSYVPSFSGNTIYF	TGCGCCAGCAGCTATGTCCCGTCTTTCTCTGGAAACACCATATATTTT
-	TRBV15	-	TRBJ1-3	CATSRDLWGVRATIYF	TGTGCCACCAGCAGAGATCTTTGGGGGGTGAGAGCCACCATATATTTT
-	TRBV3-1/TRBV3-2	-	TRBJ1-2	CASRGGWGLSDGYTF	TGTGCCAGCCGAGGGGGTTGGGGGCTATCAGATGGCTACACCTTC
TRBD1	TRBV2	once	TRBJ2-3	CASRRQGSTDTQYF	TGTGCCAGCAGGAGACAGGGGAGTACAGATACGCAGTATTTT
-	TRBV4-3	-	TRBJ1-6	CASSQEVRPNSPLHF	TGCGCCAGCAGCCAAGAAGTCAGACCGAATTCACCCCTCCACTTT
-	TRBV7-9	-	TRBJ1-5	CASSRELQPQHF	TGTGCCAGCAGTCGAGAACTTCAGCCCCAGCATTTT
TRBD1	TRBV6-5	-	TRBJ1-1	CASHRDSLNTEAFF	TGTGCCAGCCACCGGGACAGTTTGAACACTGAAGCTTTCTTT
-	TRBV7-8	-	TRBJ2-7	CASSLEAGSSYEQYF	TGTGCCAGCAGCTTAGAGGCGGGGAGCTCCTACGAGCAGTACTTC